Shown below are 15 T cell receptor beta chains from a single sample sequenced in a study of control samples from healthy donors and cancer patients. Sequencing was performed with immunoSEQ multiplex PCR; in TCRdb, only in-frame clones are kept and a portion is missing. The table lists tens of thousands of clones, 75% to 85% of them singletons, with around 14% in the top ten. Sequenced sample: blood. Receptors originate from a man aged 55 to 70 in good health.

This clone was observed a handful of times. This chain connects TRBV18 to TRBJ1-2; D is perhaps TRBD1 (5 bases). Germline V gene sequence: CDR1 KGHSH, CDR2 LQKENI. CDR3 length: 13 residues. V was cut by 5 bases and J by 8 bases, with 15 bases left in between. CDR3 DNA sequence: TGTGCCAGCTCAGCGGGGACGATTTTGGGCTACACCTTC. This codes for CASSAGTILGYTF.

V usage is TRBV5-5 and J usage is TRBJ1-2, with TRBD1 identical over 7 bases. CDR1 is SGHKS and CDR2 is YYEKEE in the germline V gene (reference sequence). This CDR3 comprises 16 residues. Trimming removed 0 bases from V and 0 bases from J; junction bases left unmatched: 5. CDR3 nucleotide sequence: TGTGCCAGCAGCTTGGGGACAGGATTTGCTAACTATGGCTACACCTTC. It codes for CASSLGTGFANYGYTF.

The chain carries TRBV24-1 and TRBJ2-1; D unresolved. The V and J ends lost 1 base and 10 bases respectively, with 7 bases between them. This CDR3 is 12 amino acids long. The germline V gene encodes CDR1 KGHDR and CDR2 SFDVKD. Here the CDR3 DNA reads TGTGCCACCAGTGATTTTCGGCAGGAGCAGTTCTTC. Residues: CATSDFRQEQFF.

V gene TRBV29-1 combines with J gene TRBJ2-7, with TRBD1 identical over 9 bases. Germline V CDR1 and CDR2: SQVTM, ANQGSEA. The trim removed 6 bases at V and 5 bases at J, leaving 5 bases unmatched. The CDR3 covers 12 residues. The CDR3 sequence: CSVTGTGHEQYF. The CDR3 region has the DNA TGCAGCGTAACAGGGACAGGGCACGAGCAGTACTTC.

The CDR3 here is CASSTGQGSNQPQHF. CDR3 coding DNA: TGTGCCAGCAGCACGGGACAGGGGAGCAATCAGCCCCAGCATTTT. This chain joins TRBV6-2 or TRBV6-3 and TRBJ1-5; 10 positions match TRBD1. V lost 6 bases and J lost 1; bases outside the gene matches: 3. This CDR3 comprises 15 residues. CDR1 is MNHEY and CDR2 is SVGEGT in the germline V gene.

The V and J genes are TRBV2 and TRBJ2-7, with 9 nucleotides matching TRBD1. Germline V gives CDR1 SNHLY, CDR2 FYNNEI. Unmatched junction bases numbered 5, after V lost 6 bases and J lost 2 bases. This CDR3 is built from 14 residues. The CDR3, as DNA: TGTGCCAGCAGAACCGGGACAGGGACCTACGAGCAGTACTTC. Protein sequence: CASRTGTGTYEQYF.

This clone was recorded a few times. The CDR3 region has the DNA TGTGCCAGTAGTGCGACAGGGGGCGTATATGGCTACACCTTC. It encodes CASSATGGVYGYTF. The chain combines TRBV19 with TRBJ1-2; 10 bases match TRBD1. J gave up 5 bases and V 5 bases, and 5 bases lay outside the gene matches. The CDR3 has 14 residues. Germline lookup yields CDR1 LNHDA and CDR2 SQIVND (reference sequence).

The sample holds a few counts of this clone. V usage is TRBV30 and J usage is TRBJ2-7; D call uncertain. CDR1 and CDR2 (germline): GTSNPN, SVGIG (reference sequence). This CDR3 region has 11 residues. Deletions cut 2 bases from V and 5 bases from J, with 7 bases between. CDR3 sequence (DNA): TGTGCCTGGAGTTCCAGGAACGAGCAGTACTTC. Translated: CAWSSRNEQYF.

The chain combines TRBV27 with TRBJ1-1; 7 nucleotides match TRBD1. This CDR3 is built from 16 residues. Germline V CDR1 and CDR2: MNHEY, SMNVEV (reference sequence). V lost 5 bases and J lost 0; bases outside the gene matches: 9. The CDR3 is CASSLTPGTVNTEAFF. DNA for the CDR3: TGTGCCAGCAGTCTGACGCCCGGGACAGTGAACACTGAAGCTTTCTTT.

The V call is TRBV7-8, the J call TRBJ2-1, with 12 bases aligning to TRBD2. J gave up 10 bases and V 8 bases, and 12 bases lay outside the gene matches. The CDR3 contains 15 residues. Germline CDR1 is SGHVS and CDR2 is FQNEAQ. CDR3 sequence reads: CASHLGTSGLGEQFF. The CDR3 DNA follows: TGTGCCAGCCACCTCGGGACTAGCGGGTTGGGAGAGCAGTTCTTC.

This clone has only a few counts. CDR3 region: CASSLDGNEQFF. In nucleotides, the CDR3 is TGTGCCAGCAGCTTAGATGGTAATGAGCAGTTCTTC. This rearrangement joins TRBV7-9 to TRBJ2-1; D unclear. The V gene's germline CDR1 is SEHNR and CDR2 FQNEAQ (reference sequence). The CDR3 totals 12 residues. V lost 1 base and J 7 bases, leaving 5 bases between the germline ends.

The genes are TRBV7-9 and TRBJ1-2; D is possibly TRBD1 (5 bases). The V end was cut by 3 bases, the J end by 8 bases, with 22 bases between. Germline V gene lookup returns CDR1 SEHNR and CDR2 FQNEAQ (reference sequence). The CDR3 spans 16 residues. The CDR3 protein is CASSFGASPGLNGYTF. The CDR3 DNA reads TGTGCCAGCAGCTTCGGGGCCAGTCCTGGACTTAACGGCTACACCTTC.

This rearrangement joins TRBV9 to TRBJ2-5, with 7 nucleotides matching TRBD2. V shed 0 bases, J shed 1 base, and the junction held 6 bases outside the gene matches. The CDR3 length is 16 residues. The germline CDR1 and CDR2 sequences are SGDLS and YYNGEE. Here the CDR3 reads CASSVEAGSSQETQYF. Written as DNA, the CDR3 is TGTGCCAGCAGCGTAGAAGCGGGGAGTTCCCAAGAGACCCAGTACTTC.

This clone was seen a single time. V gene TRBV6-1 combines with J gene TRBJ1-2; D not resolved. Germline CDR1 reads MNHNS; CDR2 reads SASEGT. Trimming pared 0 bases from V and 5 bases from J, leaving 7 bases between. This CDR3 region has 13 residues. The CDR3 is CASSEAPGYGYTF. In DNA, the CDR3 is TGTGCCAGCAGTGAAGCGCCAGGATATGGCTACACCTTC.

V is TRBV7-3 and J is TRBJ2-1; 8 bases are a match to TRBD2. CDR1 SGHTA and CDR2 FQGTGA come from the germline V gene. V lost 4 bases to trimming and J lost 6 bases; unmatched junction nucleotides: 5. The CDR3 runs 14 residues. The CDR3 loop is CASSYSGRGNEQFF. The CDR3 coding sequence is TGTGCCAGCAGCTACAGCGGGAGAGGCAATGAGCAGTTCTTC.